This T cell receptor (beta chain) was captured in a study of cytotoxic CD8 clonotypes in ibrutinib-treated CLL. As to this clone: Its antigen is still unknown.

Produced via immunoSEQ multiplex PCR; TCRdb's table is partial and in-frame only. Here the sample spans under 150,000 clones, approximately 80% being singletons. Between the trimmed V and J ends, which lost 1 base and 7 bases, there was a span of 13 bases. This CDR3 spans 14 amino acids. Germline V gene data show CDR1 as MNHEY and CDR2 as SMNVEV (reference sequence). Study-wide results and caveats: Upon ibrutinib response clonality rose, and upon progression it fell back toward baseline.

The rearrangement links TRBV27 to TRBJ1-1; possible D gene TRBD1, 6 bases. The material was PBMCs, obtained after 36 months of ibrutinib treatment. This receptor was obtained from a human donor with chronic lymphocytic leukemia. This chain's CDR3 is CASSLWARGIEAFF. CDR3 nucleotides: TGTGCCAGCAGTTTATGGGCCAGGGGCATTGAAGCTTTCTTT.